This T cell receptor beta chain was observed in a study of long-term antiretroviral therapy in people with HIV. Study-wide findings and caveats: Controls exceeded HIV repertoires in CDR3 length range.

This clone was counted only a few times. Its antigen is unknown. Inclusion required at least two post-ART and at least one pre-ART PBMC samples. Survey-level immunoSEQ v3.0 assays were run. The method was immunoSEQ multiplex PCR; TCRdb's version includes in-frame clones alone and lacks a portion of them. The sample carries 35,000 to 45,000 clones, 86% recorded once. This CDR3 spans 14 amino acids. The J segment lost 4 bases and the V segment lost 3 bases, leaving 3 bases of the junction unmatched. Germline V lookup: CDR1 MDHEN, CDR2 SYDVKM. Here the sequenced sample was unsorted PBMCs, taken just before starting antiretroviral therapy. This chain uses TRBV28 with TRBJ2-5; 9 nucleotides match TRBD1. The receptor was derived from a young woman with HIV. The CDR3 DNA is TGTGCCAGCAGTTTTAGGACAGGGGTAGAGACCCAGTACTTC. Translated, it gives CASSFRTGVETQYF.